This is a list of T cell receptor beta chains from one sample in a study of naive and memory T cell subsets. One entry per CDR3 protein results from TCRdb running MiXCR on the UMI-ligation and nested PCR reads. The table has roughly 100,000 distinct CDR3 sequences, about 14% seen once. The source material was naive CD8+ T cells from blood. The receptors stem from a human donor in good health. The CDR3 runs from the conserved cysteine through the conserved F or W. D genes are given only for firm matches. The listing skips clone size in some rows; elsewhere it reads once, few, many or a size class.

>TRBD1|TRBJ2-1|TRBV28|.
CASSSGTGYQMKQFF
TGTGCCAGCAGTTCCGGGACAGGGTACCAGATGAAGCAGTTCTTC
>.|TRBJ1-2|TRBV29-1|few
CSVEGAANNYGYTF
TGCAGCGTTGAAGGTGCAGCGAATAACTATGGCTACACCTTC
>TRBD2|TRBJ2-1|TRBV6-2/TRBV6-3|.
CASSYDGLAREQFF
TGTGCCAGCAGTTACGACGGACTAGCTCGAGAGCAGTTCTTC
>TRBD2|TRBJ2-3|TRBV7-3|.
CASSPTGGTDTQYF
TGTGCCAGCAGCCCCACGGGGGGTACAGATACGCAGTATTTT
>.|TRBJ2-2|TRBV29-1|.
CSAYTGELFF
TGCAGCGCCTACACCGGGGAGCTGTTTTTT
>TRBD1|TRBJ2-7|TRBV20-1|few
CSARDFLRAGQDSYEQYF
TGCAGTGCTAGAGACTTTCTTAGGGCGGGACAGGATTCCTACGAGCAGTACTTC
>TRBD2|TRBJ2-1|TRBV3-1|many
CASSQEARLAGGGHEQFF
TGTGCCAGCAGCCAAGAGGCACGACTAGCGGGAGGCGGGCATGAGCAGTTCTTC
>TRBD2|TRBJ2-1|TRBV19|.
CASSIGSSGRNNEQFF
TGTGCCAGTAGTATAGGGTCCAGCGGGAGGAACAATGAGCAGTTCTTC
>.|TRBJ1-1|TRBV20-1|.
CSARPGWGTEAFF
TGCAGTGCTCGACCCGGATGGGGCACTGAAGCTTTCTTT
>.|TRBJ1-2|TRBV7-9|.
CASSSSSANYGYTF
TGTGCCAGCAGCTCCAGCTCCGCTAACTATGGCTACACCTTC
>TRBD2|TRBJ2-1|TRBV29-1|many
CSVVPGGLAGGSSSYNEQFF
TGCAGCGTTGTCCCCGGGGGACTAGCGGGAGGGTCCTCCTCCTACAATGAGCAGTTCTTC
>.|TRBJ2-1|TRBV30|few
CAWSVGHPNEQFF
TGTGCCTGGAGTGTCGGCCACCCAAATGAGCAGTTCTTC
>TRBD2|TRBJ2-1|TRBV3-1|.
CASMAGGGHNEQFF
TGTGCCAGCATGGCGGGGGGGGGCCACAATGAGCAGTTCTTC
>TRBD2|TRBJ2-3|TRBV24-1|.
CATSDPERELTDTQYF
TGTGCCACCAGTGACCCAGAGCGGGAGCTAACAGATACGCAGTATTTT
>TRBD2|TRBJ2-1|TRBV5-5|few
CASSPTLAGASYNEQFF
TGTGCCAGCAGCCCGACCCTAGCGGGAGCTTCCTACAATGAGCAGTTCTTC
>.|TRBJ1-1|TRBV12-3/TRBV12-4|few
CASSFQEVEAFF
TGTGCCAGCAGTTTCCAGGAGGTTGAAGCTTTCTTT
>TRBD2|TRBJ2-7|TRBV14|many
CASSRPGLAGDGGYEQYF
TGTGCCAGCAGCCGTCCGGGACTAGCGGGTGACGGAGGGTACGAGCAGTACTTC
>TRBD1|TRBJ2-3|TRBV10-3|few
CASGTGITDTQYF
TGTGCCTCTGGGACAGGGATAACAGATACGCAGTATTTT
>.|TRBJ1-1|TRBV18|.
CASSPPATGTEAFF
TGTGCCAGCTCACCACCTGCAACGGGGACTGAAGCTTTCTTT
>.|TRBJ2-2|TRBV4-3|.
CASSQVFINTGELFF
TGCGCCAGCAGCCAAGTTTTCATTAACACCGGGGAGCTGTTTTTT
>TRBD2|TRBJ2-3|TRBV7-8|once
CASRSPVREGGEVTDTQYF
TGTGCCAGCAGATCTCCCGTTCGGGAGGGGGGGGAGGTCACAGATACGCAGTATTTT
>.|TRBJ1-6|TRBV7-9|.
CASSWKGNSPLHF
TGTGCCAGCAGCTGGAAGGGAAATTCACCCCTCCACTTT
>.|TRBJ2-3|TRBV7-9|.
CASKGSSEDTQYF
TGTGCCAGCAAGGGGTCCTCGGAAGATACGCAGTATTTT
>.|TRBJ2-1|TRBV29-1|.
CSVEDPSSYNEQFF
TGCAGCGTGGAAGACCCGAGCTCCTACAATGAGCAGTTCTTC
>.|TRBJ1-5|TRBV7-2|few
CASSPEDSVNQPQHF
TGTGCCAGCAGCCCCGAGGATTCAGTCAATCAGCCCCAGCATTTT